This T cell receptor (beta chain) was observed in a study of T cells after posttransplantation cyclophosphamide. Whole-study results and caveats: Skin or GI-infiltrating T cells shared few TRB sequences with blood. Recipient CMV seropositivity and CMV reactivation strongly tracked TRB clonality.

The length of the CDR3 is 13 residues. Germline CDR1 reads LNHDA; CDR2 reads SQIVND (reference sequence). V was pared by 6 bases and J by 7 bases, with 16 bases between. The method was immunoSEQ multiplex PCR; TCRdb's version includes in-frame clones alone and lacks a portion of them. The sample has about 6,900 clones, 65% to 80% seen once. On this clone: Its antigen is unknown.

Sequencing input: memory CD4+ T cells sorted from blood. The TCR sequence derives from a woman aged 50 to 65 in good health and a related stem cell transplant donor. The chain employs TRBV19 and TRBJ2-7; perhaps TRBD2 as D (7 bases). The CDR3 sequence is CASRPSGTREQYF. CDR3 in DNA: TGTGCCAGTAGGCCCAGCGGGACAAGGGAGCAGTACTTC. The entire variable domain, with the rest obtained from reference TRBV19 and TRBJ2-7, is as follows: DGGITQSPKYLFRKEGQNVTLSCEQNLNHDAMYWYRQDPGQGLRLIYYSQIVNDFQKGDIAEGYSVSREKKESFPLTVTSAQKNPTAFYLCASRPSGTREQYFGPGTRLTVT.